This T cell receptor (beta chain) was captured in a study of technical replicates of blood from a few donors. The CDR3 runs 15 residues. CDR1 MDHEN and CDR2 SYDVKM come from the germline V gene. Trimming at V came to 3 bases and at J to 4 bases, leaving 7 bases not matched to a gene. The data were produced by immunoSEQ multiplex PCR, yet TCRdb's version contains in-frame clones alone and is incomplete. The sample carries about 75,000 clones, approximately 97% recorded once. This clone was seen once. The sample consisted of T cells isolated from PBMCs. The chain has TRBV28 and TRBJ2-5; 8 bases fit TRBD1. This receptor was identified in a human donor in good health. Here the CDR3 reads CASSFRGRFGETQYF. In DNA, the CDR3 is TGTGCCAGCAGTTTCAGGGGGCGGTTCGGAGAGACCCAGTACTTC. Complete variable domain (other parts from reference TRBV28 and TRBJ2-5): DVKVTQSSRYLVKRTGEKVFLECVQDMDHENMFWYRQDPGLGLRLIYFSYDVKMKEKGDIPEGYSVSREKKERFSLILESASTNQTSMYLCASSFRGRFGETQYFGPGTRLLVL.